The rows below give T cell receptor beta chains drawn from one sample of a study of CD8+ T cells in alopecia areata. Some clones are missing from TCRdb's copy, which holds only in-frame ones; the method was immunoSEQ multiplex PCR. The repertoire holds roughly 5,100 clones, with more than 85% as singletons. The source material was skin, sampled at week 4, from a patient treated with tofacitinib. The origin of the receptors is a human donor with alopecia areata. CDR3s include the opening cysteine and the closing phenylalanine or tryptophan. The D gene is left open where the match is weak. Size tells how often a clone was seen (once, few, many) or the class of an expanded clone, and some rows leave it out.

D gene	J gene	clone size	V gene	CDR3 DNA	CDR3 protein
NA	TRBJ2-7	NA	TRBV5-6	TGTGCCAGCAGCTTGGTGAACGGTGAGCAGTACTTC	CASSLVNGEQYF
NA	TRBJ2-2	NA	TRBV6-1	TGTGCCAGCGGGGGGCAGATGAACACCGGGGAGCTGTTTTTT	CASGGQMNTGELFF
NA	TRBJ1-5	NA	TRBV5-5	TGTGCCAGCAGCTCCCGGGAGAATCAGCCCCAGCATTTT	CASSSRENQPQHF
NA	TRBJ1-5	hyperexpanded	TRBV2	TGTGCCAGCAGTGAAGCCTTGGGTATGCCCCAGCATTTT	CASSEALGMPQHF
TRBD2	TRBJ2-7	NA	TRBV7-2	TGTGCCAGCAGCTTAGTGGCGGGGGAGTACGAGCAGTACTTC	CASSLVAGEYEQYF
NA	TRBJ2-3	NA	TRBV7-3	TGTGCCAGCAGCTTAGGGTCCTCCTCTCTGTATTTT	CASSLGSSSLYF
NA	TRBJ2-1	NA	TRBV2	TGTGCCAGCAGTCTAGGACTCACTAGCTCCTACAATGAGCAGTTCTTC	CASSLGLTSSYNEQFF
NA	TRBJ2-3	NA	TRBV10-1	TGCGCCAGCAGTGATCCGGGGGGCCGCACAGATACGCAGTATTTT	CASSDPGGRTDTQYF
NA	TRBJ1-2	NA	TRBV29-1	TGCAGCGACGGGGACACGTCGACCGGTGATGGCTACACCTTC	CSDGDTSTGDGYTF
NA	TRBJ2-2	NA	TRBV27	TGTGCCAGCAGTTTCTCCCAGGGGAGCGGGGAGCTGTTTTTT	CASSFSQGSGELFF
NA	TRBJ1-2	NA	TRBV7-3	TGTGCCAGCAGCCCGGGTCCGAGGTGGGTCGGTTATGGCTACACCTTC	CASSPGPRWVGYGYTF
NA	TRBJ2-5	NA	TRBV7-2	TGTGCCAGCAGCTTAGACGGACTCGGTCGAGAGACCCAGTACTTC	CASSLDGLGRETQYF
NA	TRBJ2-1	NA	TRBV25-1	TGTGCCAGCAGTGATGTTGAGCCTTACAATGAGCAGTTCTTC	CASSDVEPYNEQFF